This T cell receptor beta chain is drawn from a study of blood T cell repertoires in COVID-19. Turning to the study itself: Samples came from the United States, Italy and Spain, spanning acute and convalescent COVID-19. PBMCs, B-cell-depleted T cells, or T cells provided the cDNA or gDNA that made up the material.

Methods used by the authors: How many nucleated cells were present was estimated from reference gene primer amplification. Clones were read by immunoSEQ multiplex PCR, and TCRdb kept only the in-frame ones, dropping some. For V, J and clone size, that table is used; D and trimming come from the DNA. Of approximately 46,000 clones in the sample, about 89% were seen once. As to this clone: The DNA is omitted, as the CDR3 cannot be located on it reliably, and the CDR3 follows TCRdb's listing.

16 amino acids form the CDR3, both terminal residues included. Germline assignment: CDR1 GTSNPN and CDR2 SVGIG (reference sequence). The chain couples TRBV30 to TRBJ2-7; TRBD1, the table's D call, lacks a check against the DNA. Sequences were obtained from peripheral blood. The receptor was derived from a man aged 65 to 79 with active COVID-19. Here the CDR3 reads CAWSFGPGQGDYEQYF.